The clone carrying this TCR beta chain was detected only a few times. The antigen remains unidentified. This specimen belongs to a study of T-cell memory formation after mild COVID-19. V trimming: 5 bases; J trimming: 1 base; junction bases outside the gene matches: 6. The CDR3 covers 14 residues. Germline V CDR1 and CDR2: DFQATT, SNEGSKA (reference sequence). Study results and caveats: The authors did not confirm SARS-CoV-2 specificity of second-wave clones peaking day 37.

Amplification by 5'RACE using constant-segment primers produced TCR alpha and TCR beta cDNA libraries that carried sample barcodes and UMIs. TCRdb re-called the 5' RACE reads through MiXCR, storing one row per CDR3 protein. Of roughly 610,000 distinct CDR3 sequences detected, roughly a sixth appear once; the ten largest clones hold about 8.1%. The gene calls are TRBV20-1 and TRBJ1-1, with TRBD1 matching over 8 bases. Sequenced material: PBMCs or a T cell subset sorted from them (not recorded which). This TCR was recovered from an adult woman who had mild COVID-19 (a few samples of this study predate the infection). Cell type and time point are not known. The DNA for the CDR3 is TGCAGTGCTTTTGGGGACAGGAAGAACACTGAAGCTTTCTTT. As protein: CSAFGDRKNTEAFF.